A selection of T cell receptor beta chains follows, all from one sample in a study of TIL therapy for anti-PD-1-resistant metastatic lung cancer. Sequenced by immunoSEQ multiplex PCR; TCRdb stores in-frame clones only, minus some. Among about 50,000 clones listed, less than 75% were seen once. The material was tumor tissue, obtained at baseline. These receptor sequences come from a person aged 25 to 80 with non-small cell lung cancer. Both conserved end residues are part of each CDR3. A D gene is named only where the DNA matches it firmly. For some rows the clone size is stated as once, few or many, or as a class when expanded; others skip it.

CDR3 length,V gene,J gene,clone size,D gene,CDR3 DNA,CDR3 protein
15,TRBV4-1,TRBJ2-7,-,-,TGCGCCAGCAGCCGTCCTAGCCCGAGCTCCTACGAGCAGTACTTC,CASSRPSPSSYEQYF
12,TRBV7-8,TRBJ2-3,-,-,TGTGCCAGCAGCTTAGGCGCAGATACGCAGTATTTT,CASSLGADTQYF
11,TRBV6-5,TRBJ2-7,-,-,TGTGCCAGCAGTTCCAAATACGAGCAGTACTTC,CASSSKYEQYF
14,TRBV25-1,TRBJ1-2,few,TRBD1,TGTGCCAGCAGTCAGGGGGCTGCGAACTATGGCTACACCTTC,CASSQGAANYGYTF
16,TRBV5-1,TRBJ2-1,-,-,TGCGCCAGCAGCCCCGGGACCCAGAGCTCCTACAATGAGCAGTTCTTC,CASSPGTQSSYNEQFF
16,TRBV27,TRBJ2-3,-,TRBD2,TGTGCCAGCAGTCAACAGACTAGCGGGAGTGCAGATACGCAGTATTTT,CASSQQTSGSADTQYF
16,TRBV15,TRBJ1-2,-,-,TGTGCCACCAGCAGAGATCAAGACAGCTACAGATATGGCTACACCTTC,CATSRDQDSYRYGYTF
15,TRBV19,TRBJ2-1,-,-,TGTGCCAGTAGCTTACATAGGAGCTCCTACAATGAGCAGTTCTTC,CASSLHRSSYNEQFF
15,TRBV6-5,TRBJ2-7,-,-,TGTGCCAGCAGTCAGGGACCGCACGGGAGCTACGAGCAGTACTTC,CASSQGPHGSYEQYF
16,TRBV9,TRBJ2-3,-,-,TGTGCCAGCAGCGAGCGACTAGACTTCCGCTCGGATACGCAGTATTTT,CASSERLDFRSDTQYF
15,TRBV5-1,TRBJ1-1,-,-,TGCGCCAGCAGCTTGGGCAGGGGACCCAACACTGAAGCTTTCTTT,CASSLGRGPNTEAFF
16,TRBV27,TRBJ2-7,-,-,TGTGCCAGCAGTTTATTTCCGGTACCCTCGAACTACGAGCAGTACTTC,CASSLFPVPSNYEQYF
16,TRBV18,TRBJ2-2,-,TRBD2,TGTGCCAGCTCGGCGGGACTAGCGGGGACAGAGAGGGAGCTGTTTTTT,CASSAGLAGTERELFF
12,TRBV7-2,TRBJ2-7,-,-,TGTGCCAGCAGCCGGGGACCTTACGAGCAGTACTTC,CASSRGPYEQYF
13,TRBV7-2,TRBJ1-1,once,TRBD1,TGTGCCAGCAGCCTAGACAGGGTCGCTGAAGCTTTCTTT,CASSLDRVAEAFF
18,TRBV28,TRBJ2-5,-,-,TGTGCCAGCAGTTCGTGGAGCCAGGGGAGAGGGGGTTGGGAGACCCAGTACTTC,CASSSWSQGRGGWETQYF
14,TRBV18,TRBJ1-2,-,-,TGTGCCAGCTCAACAGGGAGGTCTAACTATGGCTACACCTTC,CASSTGRSNYGYTF
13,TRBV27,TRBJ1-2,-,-,TGTGCCAGCAGTTTCCGGGGCAGCTATGGCTACACCTTC,CASSFRGSYGYTF
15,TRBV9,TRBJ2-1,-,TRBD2,TGTGCCAGCAGCGTGAGCGGGGTCTCCTACAATGAGCAGTTCTTC,CASSVSGVSYNEQFF
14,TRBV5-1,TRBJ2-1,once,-,TGCGCCAGCAGCTGGGAACGGGAAGGCAATGAGCAGTTCTTC,CASSWEREGNEQFF
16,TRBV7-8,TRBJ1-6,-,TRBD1,TGTGCCAGCAGCGCCTCTACCCCCAGGGGGAATTCACCCCTCCACTTT,CASSASTPRGNSPLHF
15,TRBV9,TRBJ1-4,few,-,TGTGCCAGCAGCTCCCGAGGCCGCGGAAATGAAAAACTGTTTTTT,CASSSRGRGNEKLFF